The 4 T cell receptor beta chains presented below share a single source sample, sequenced in a study of blood T cell repertoires in COVID-19. The protocol was immunoSEQ multiplex PCR, while the TCRdb copy is restricted to in-frame clones and leaves out a portion. The repertoire has roughly 70,000 clones, around 78% of them found once; the top ten carry 15% to 17%. The sequencing input was peripheral blood. Receptor source: a human donor in a cohort sampled during active COVID-19.

The chain recombines TRBV30 with TRBJ1-6; 8 bases line up with TRBD1. V was pared by 0 bases and J by 9 bases, with 7 bases of the junction left unmatched. Germline CDR1 reads GTSNPN; CDR2 reads SVGIG (reference sequence). The CDR3 is 15 amino acids. CDR3 sequence: CAWSVQDRVRSPLHF. CDR3 DNA: TGTGCCTGGAGTGTACAGGACAGGGTGCGTTCACCCCTCCACTTT. The whole variable domain, remainder taken from reference TRBV30 and TRBJ1-6, is SQTIHQWPATLVQPVGSPLSLECTVEGTSNPNLYWYRQAAGRGLQLLFYSVGIGQISSEVPQNLSASRPQDRQFILSSKKLLLSDSGFYLCAWSVQDRVRSPLHFGNGTRLTVT.

In this sample, this clone turned up once. The gene calls are TRBV5-6 and TRBJ2-1, with no clear D. The V and J ends lost 3 bases and 4 bases respectively, with 14 bases between them. Germline V gene sequence: CDR1 SGHDT, CDR2 YYEEEE. The CDR3 consists of 15 residues. The CDR3 nucleotides are TGTGCCAGCAGCTGGCCCATGACTTCTTACAATGAGCAGTTCTTC. Translation: CASSWPMTSYNEQFF.

The CDR3 region is CASSAFPRGTSTDTQYF. The CDR3 bases are TGTGCCAGCAGCGCCTTCCCCCGGGGGACTAGCACAGATACGCAGTATTTT. V is TRBV9 and J is TRBJ2-3, with D possibly matching TRBD2 (6 bases). V lost 3 bases and J lost 0, with 17 bases in between. The CDR3 is 17 residues long. Germline loops: CDR1 SGDLS, CDR2 YYNGEE. Full variable domain (outside the CDR3, taken from reference TRBV9 and TRBJ2-3): DSGVTQTPKHLITATGQRVTLRCSPRSGDLSVYWYQQSLDQGLQFLIQYYNGEERAKGNILERFSAQQFPDLHSELNLSSLELGDSALYFCASSAFPRGTSTDTQYFGPGTRLTVL.

This clone was found once. The DNA for the CDR3 is TGTGCCAGCAGCTTAGAGAGAATTCAAGAGACCCAGTACTTC. This codes for CASSLERIQETQYF. The chain is built from TRBV11-2 and TRBJ2-5; D unclear. This CDR3 is 14 amino acids long. CDR1 is SGHAT and CDR2 is FQNNGV in the germline V gene. The V end was cut by 0 bases, the J end by 2 bases, with 7 bases between. Combining the CDR3 with reference TRBV11-2 and TRBJ2-5 gives the whole variable domain EAGVAQSPRYKIIEKRQSVAFWCNPISGHATLYWYQQILGQGPKLLIQFQNNGVVDDSQLPKDRFSAERLKGVDSTLKIQPAKLEDSAVYLCASSLERIQETQYFGPGTRLLVL.